This T cell receptor beta chain was identified in a study of cytomegalovirus exposure and HLA in healthy donors. Here immunoSEQ multiplex PCR was the method, and the copy in TCRdb shows in-frame clones only, minus some. The table includes approximately 220,000 clones, 75% to 90% detected once. Germline loops: CDR1 LGHNA, CDR2 YSLEER. V was trimmed by 4 bases and J by 4 bases, leaving 13 bases between them. This CDR3 has 14 residues. On this clone itself: Its antigen remains unidentified.

Overall study findings and caveats: Most observed TCR sequences were rare, whereas some public TCRs were detected in many donors. The study flagged some 180 TCR beta chains as cytomegalovirus-associated. Through in vitro validation, a few CMV-associated chains were shown to be specific for CMV antigens.

V usage is TRBV4-3 and J usage is TRBJ1-1, with a weak D call TRBD1 (5 bases). The sequence derives from a young woman in good health and CMV-seropositive. The sequencing input was PBMCs. The CDR3 DNA reads as TGCGCCAGCAGCCTAGGGGCGGTCGGCACTGAAGCTTTCTTT. It translates to CASSLGAVGTEAFF.